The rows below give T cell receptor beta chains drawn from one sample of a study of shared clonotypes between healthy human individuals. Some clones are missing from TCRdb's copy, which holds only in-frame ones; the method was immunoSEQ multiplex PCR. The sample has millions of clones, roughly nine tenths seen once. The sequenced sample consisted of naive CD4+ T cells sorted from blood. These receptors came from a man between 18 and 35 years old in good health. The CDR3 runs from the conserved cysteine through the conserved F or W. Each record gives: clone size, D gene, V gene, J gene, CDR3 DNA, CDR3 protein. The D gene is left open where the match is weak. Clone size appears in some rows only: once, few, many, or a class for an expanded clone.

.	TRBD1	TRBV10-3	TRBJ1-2	TGTGCCATCAGCGTGGACAGGGGTAATGCTAACTATGGCTACACCTTC	CAISVDRGNANYGYTF
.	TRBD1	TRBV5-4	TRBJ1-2	TGTGCCAGCAGCACGGACAGGGTTTATGGCTACACCTTC	CASSTDRVYGYTF
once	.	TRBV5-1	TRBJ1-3	TGCGCCAGCAGCTTGGCGGAGGGGGCTGGAAACACCATATATTTT	CASSLAEGAGNTIYF
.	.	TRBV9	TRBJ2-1	TGTGCCAGCAGCGTAGTGACAGTTTACAATGAGCAGTTCTTC	CASSVVTVYNEQFF
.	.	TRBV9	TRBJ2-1	TGTGCCAGCAGCTCTCCCAGGGGTCCCTACAATGAGCAGTTCTTC	CASSSPRGPYNEQFF
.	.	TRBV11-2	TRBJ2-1	TGTGCCAGCAGCACGGGGGTAGCGGTGAATGAGCAGTTCTTC	CASSTGVAVNEQFF
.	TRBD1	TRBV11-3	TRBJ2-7	TGTGCCAGCAGCCCGGACAGGAGCTCCTACGAGCAGTACTTC	CASSPDRSSYEQYF
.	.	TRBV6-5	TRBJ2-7	TGTGCCAGCAGTTACGGGCATGGGACTTCCAACTACGAGCAGTACTTC	CASSYGHGTSNYEQYF
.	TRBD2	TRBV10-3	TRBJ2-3	TGTGCCTCGGCGGGAGGGCCCTCTAGCACAGATACGCAGTATTTT	CASAGGPSSTDTQYF
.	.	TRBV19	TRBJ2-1	TGTGCCAGTAGTCAACTGCGGGACTTGGGCTCCTACAATGAGCAGTTCTTC	CASSQLRDLGSYNEQFF
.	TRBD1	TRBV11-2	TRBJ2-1	TGTGCCAGCAGCTCGGGACAGACAAGCTCCTACAATGAGCAGTTCTTC	CASSSGQTSSYNEQFF
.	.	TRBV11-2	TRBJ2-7	TGTGCCAGCAGCCCCGGGACCGGACCCTACGAGCAGTACTTC	CASSPGTGPYEQYF
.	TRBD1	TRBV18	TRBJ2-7	TGTGCCAGCTCACAAGCAGGGGGTCCCTCCTACGAGCAGTACTTC	CASSQAGGPSYEQYF
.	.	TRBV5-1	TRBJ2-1	TGCGCCAGCAGCGGCGGAGGCAGGGGCGTATACAATGAGCAGTTCTTC	CASSGGGRGVYNEQFF
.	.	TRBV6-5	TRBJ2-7	TGTGCCAGCAGTCCTCCGGCGGGCTACGAGCAGTACTTC	CASSPPAGYEQYF
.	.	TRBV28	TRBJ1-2	TGTGCCAGCAGTGGGGACCGTAAGGATGGCTACACCTTC	CASSGDRKDGYTF
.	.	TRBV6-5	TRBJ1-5	TGTGCCAGCAGTTATACAGCTGATAGCAATCAGCCCCAGCATTTT	CASSYTADSNQPQHF
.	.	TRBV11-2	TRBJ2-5	TGTGCCGGAGCTCGAGGGATCCAAGAGACCCAGTACTTC	CAGARGIQETQYF
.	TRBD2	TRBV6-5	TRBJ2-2	TGTGCCAGCAGTTACTTTAGCGGGAGCGGCGGGGAGCTGTTTTTT	CASSYFSGSGGELFF
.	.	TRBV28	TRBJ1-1	TGTGCCAGCAGTACCTGGAATGGAGCTTTCTTT	CASSTWNGAFF
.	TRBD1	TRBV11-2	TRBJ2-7	TGTGCCAGCAGCTTAGGGCAGGGGGCTCTCGGAGGGCAGTACTTC	CASSLGQGALGGQYF
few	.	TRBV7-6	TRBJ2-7	TGTGCCAGCAGCTTAATCCCAGAGACCTTGGGCGAGCAGTACTTC	CASSLIPETLGEQYF
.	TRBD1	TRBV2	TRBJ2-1	TGTGCCAGCAGCGATTTCCGACAGGGTCTTGAGCAGTTCTTC	CASSDFRQGLEQFF
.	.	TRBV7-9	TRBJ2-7	TGTGCCAGCAGCTTGAACAACTGGGGGAACTACGAGCAGTACTTC	CASSLNNWGNYEQYF
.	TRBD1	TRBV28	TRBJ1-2	TGTGCCAGCAGTAGAGGGACAGGGCCCCTTCTATGGCTTGGCTACACCTTC	CASSRGTGPLLWLGYTF
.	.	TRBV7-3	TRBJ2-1	TGTGCCAGCAGCAGTATAGGGGACAATGAGCAGTTCTTC	CASSSIGDNEQFF
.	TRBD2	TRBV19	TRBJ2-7	TGTGCCAGTAGCACCTCTTCGGCTAGCGGGAGGTACGAGCAGTACTTC	CASSTSSASGRYEQYF
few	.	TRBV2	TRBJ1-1	TGTGCCGGTAAGGAAGAGGGTTCCACTGAAGCTTTCTTT	CAGKEEGSTEAFF
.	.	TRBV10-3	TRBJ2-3	TGTGCCATCAGGACAGCAACAGATACGCAGTATTTT	CAIRTATDTQYF
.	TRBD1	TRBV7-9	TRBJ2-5	TGTGCCAGCAGCTATCAGGGACAGGGCGGGGAGACCCAGTACTTC	CASSYQGQGGETQYF
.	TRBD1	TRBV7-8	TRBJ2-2	TGTGCCAGCAGCTCGACAGGGACCGGGGAGCTGTTTTTT	CASSSTGTGELFF
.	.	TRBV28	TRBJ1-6	TGTGCCAGCAGTTTACCACAGGAGAGCTCCTATAATTCACCCCTCCACTTT	CASSLPQESSYNSPLHF
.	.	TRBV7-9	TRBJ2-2	TGTGCCAGCAGCTTAAACCGGCTTAACACCGGGGAGCTGTTTTTT	CASSLNRLNTGELFF
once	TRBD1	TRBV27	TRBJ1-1	TGTGCCAGCAGTTCCACCCTACAGGGGAAGGGGAACACTGAAGCTTTCTTT	CASSSTLQGKGNTEAFF
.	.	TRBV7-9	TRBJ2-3	TGTGCCAGCAGCGGCCAAACAGGGACAGATACGCAGTATTTT	CASSGQTGTDTQYF
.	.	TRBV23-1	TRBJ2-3	TGCGCCAGCCCTCAACGGAGGGGCTGGGATACGCAGTATTTT	CASPQRRGWDTQYF
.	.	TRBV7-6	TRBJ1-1	TGTGCCAGCAGCTTATGGTTAGATACCATGAACACTGAAGCTTTCTTT	CASSLWLDTMNTEAFF
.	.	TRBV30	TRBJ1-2	TGTGCCTGGAGGAACCGGGACTATGGCTACACCTTC	CAWRNRDYGYTF
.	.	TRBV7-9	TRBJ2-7	TGTGCCAGCAGCCCTTCCCCCGGGCCCCTGGGCGAGCAGTACTTC	CASSPSPGPLGEQYF
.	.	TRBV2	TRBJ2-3	TGTGCCAGCAGTGAACAGGGACCCACAGATACGCAGTATTTT	CASSEQGPTDTQYF
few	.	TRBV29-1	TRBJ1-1	TGCAGCGTCTTATGGGCGAACACTGAAGCTTTCTTT	CSVLWANTEAFF
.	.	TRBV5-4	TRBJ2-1	TGTGCCAGCAGCGGGTCCCGCGCCTCCTACAATGAGCAGTTCTTC	CASSGSRASYNEQFF
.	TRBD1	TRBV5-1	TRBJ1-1	TGCGCCAGCAGGGGACAGGGTGGGGGCATCGATCGAGCTTTCTTT	CASRGQGGGIDRAFF
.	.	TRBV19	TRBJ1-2	TGTGCCAGTAAACTGACCCGGGACACTCCGGATGGCTACACCTTC	CASKLTRDTPDGYTF
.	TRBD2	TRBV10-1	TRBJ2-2	TGCGCCAGCAGGCACTCGACTAGCGGGAGACGCGGCACCGGGGAGCTGTTTTTT	CASRHSTSGRRGTGELFF
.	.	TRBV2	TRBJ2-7	TGTGCCAGCAGTGATGTTGGAGCCTACGAGCAGTACTTC	CASSDVGAYEQYF
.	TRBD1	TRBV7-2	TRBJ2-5	TGTGCCAGCAGCTTAGGTCTTTTTACAGGGGGCGCTGAGACCCAGTACTTC	CASSLGLFTGGAETQYF
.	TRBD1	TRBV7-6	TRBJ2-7	TGTGCCAGCAGCTGGGACAGGGACGAGCAGTACTTC	CASSWDRDEQYF
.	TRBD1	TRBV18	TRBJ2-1	TGTGCCAGCTCACCACTACGACAGGGGGCGGGTTCCTACAATGAGCAGTTCTTC	CASSPLRQGAGSYNEQFF
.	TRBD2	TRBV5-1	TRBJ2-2	TGCGCCAGCAGCTCGGGACTAGCGGGACCCGGGGAGCTGTTTTTT	CASSSGLAGPGELFF
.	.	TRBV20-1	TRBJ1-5	TGCAGTGCCGGGGGCCAGCCCCAGCATTTT	CSAGGQPQHF